This T cell receptor (beta chain) comes out of a study of blood T cell repertoires in COVID-19. Turning to the study itself: Some COVID-19 samples were acute and others convalescent; all came from the United States, Italy and Spain. Sources were T cells, B-cell-depleted T cells, or PBMCs; the material itself was cDNA or gDNA.

This CDR3 region has 15 residues. With V trimmed by 3 bases and J by 7 bases, 9 bases remained unmatched. Germline V gene sequence: CDR1 ENHRY, CDR2 SYGVKD. As originally analysed: It was from reference gene primer amplification that nucleated cell counts were estimated. Clones were sequenced by immunoSEQ multiplex PCR, and TCRdb holds only the in-frame ones, with some missing. V and J calls and clone size are given by that table; D and trimming were obtained from the DNA. This sample has about 200,000 clones; 84% occur once, and the top ten carry 15% to 20%. The rearrangement uses TRBV10-3 and TRBJ1-5, with TRBD1 identical over 7 bases. Sequences were obtained from peripheral blood. The clonotype comes from a human donor in a cohort sampled during active COVID-19. Here the CDR3 reads CAISDPGTAFQPQHF. In nucleotides, the CDR3 is TGTGCCATCAGTGATCCCGGGACAGCCTTCCAGCCCCAGCATTTT.